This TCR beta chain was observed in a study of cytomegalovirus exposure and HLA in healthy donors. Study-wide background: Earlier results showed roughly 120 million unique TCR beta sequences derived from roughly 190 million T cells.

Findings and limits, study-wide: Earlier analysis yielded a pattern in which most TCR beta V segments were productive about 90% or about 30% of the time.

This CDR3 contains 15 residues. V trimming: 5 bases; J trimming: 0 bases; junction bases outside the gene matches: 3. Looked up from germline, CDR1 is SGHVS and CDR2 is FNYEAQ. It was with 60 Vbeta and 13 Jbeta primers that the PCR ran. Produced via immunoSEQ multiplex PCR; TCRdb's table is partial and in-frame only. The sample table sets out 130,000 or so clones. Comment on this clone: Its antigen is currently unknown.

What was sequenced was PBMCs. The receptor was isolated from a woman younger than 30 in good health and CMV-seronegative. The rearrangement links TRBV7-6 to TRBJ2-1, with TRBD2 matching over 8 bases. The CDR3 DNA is TGTGCCAGCAGCCTCAGCGGGGGCTCCTACAATGAGCAGTTCTTC. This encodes CASSLSGGSYNEQFF.